One sample yielded the 14 T cell receptor beta chains listed below, sequenced in a study of blood T cell repertoires in COVID-19. The repertoire was sequenced with immunoSEQ multiplex PCR; TCRdb's copy has only in-frame clones and lacks some. The sample shows roughly 60,000 clones, 85% of them seen only once. Sequencing was carried out using peripheral blood. The receptors originated from a human donor in a cohort sampled during active COVID-19.

As concerns this clone: The germline gene is not matched at one end of the junction; a read error may be the cause. The chain combines TRBV19 with TRBJ2-7; 10 bases agree with TRBD1. The CDR3 has 13 amino acids. Looked up from germline, CDR1 is LNHDA and CDR2 is SQIVND (reference sequence). This CDR3 reads CANSSTGGHEQYF. CDR3 bases: TGTGCCAATAGTTCGACAGGGGGCCACGAGCAGTACTTC. Full variable domain (remainder filled in from reference TRBV19 and TRBJ2-7): DGGITQSPKYLFRKEGQNVTLSCEQNLNHDAMYWYRQDPGQGLRLIYYSQIVNDFQKGDIAEGYSVSREKKESFPLTVTSAQKNPTAFYLCANSSTGGHEQYFGPGTRLTVT.

This chain uses TRBV29-1 with TRBJ2-4, with 8 positions matching TRBD1. This CDR3 has 14 residues. Trimming cost V 6 bases and J 5 bases; bases outside gene matches: 9. In germline, CDR1 is SQVTM, CDR2 ANQGSEA. The CDR3 here is CSVLRDRIENIQYF. Here the CDR3 DNA reads TGCAGCGTCCTCCGGGACAGGATCGAAAACATTCAGTACTTC.

V gene TRBV6-5 combines with J gene TRBJ1-1; perhaps TRBD1 as D (5 bases). V lost 0 bases, J lost 4 bases, and 9 bases lay in between. The CDR3 spans 14 residues. CDR1 and CDR2 from the germline V gene are MNHEY and SVGAGI. The CDR3 region is CASSYSREITEAFF. Here the CDR3 DNA reads TGTGCCAGCAGTTACTCCAGGGAAATCACTGAAGCTTTCTTT.

This sequence joins TRBV18 and TRBJ2-3; 8 nucleotides line up with TRBD2. V lost 2 bases to trimming and J lost 4 bases; unmatched junction nucleotides: 5. CDR3 length: 15 amino acids. CDR1 is KGHSH, CDR2 LQKENI, per germline. The DNA of the CDR3 is TGTGCCAGCTCACCAGGAGCGGGGGACGCAGATACGCAGTATTTT. Its protein product is CASSPGAGDADTQYF.

This clone was counted a single time. The rearrangement uses TRBV11-3 and TRBJ2-3; D possibly corresponds to TRBD2 (6 bases). Germline CDR1 reads SGHNT; CDR2 reads YENEEA. V gave up 3 bases and J gave up 1 base, with 14 bases separating them. The CDR3 covers 16 residues. The CDR3 region is CASSFKAGLGTDTQYF. CDR3 sequence (DNA): TGTGCCAGCAGCTTCAAGGCGGGGTTAGGCACAGATACGCAGTATTTT.

The chain uses TRBV19 and TRBJ1-6; 8 nucleotides match TRBD1. V gave up 3 bases and J gave up 0 bases; unmatched junction bases: 10. This CDR3 has 19 amino acids. Germline-derived CDR1 and CDR2 are LNHDA and SQIVND (reference sequence). This chain's CDR3 is CASSIGRGRSGSYNSPLHF. The CDR3 coding sequence is TGTGCCAGTAGTATCGGCAGGGGGCGGTCGGGCTCCTATAATTCACCCCTCCACTTT.

This chain joins TRBV6-5 and TRBJ1-3; 8 nucleotides agree with TRBD1. Germline loops: CDR1 MNHEY, CDR2 SVGAGI. The CDR3 runs 16 residues. V lost 1 base to trimming and J lost 4 bases; unmatched junction nucleotides: 6. This CDR3 reads CASSYFQTGAGNTIYF. The CDR3 DNA reads as TGTGCCAGCAGTTACTTCCAGACAGGGGCCGGAAACACCATATATTTT.

In the case of this clone: At the DNA level, this CDR3 is encoded by other sequences in the same sample as well. The chain recombines TRBV27 with TRBJ2-1; 9 bases fit TRBD2. V trimming: 2 bases; J trimming: 3 bases; junction bases outside the gene matches: 2. CDR3 length equals 15 residues. Germline values: CDR1 MNHEY, CDR2 SMNVEV (reference sequence). In nucleotides, the CDR3 is TGTGCCAGCAGTTTAAGTAGCGGGGGCTACAATGAGCAGTTCTTC. It yields the protein CASSLSSGGYNEQFF.

Written as DNA, the CDR3 is TGTGCCAGCAGTACCTTGGGGGGAAATGAGCAGTTCTTC. Translating it yields CASSTLGGNEQFF. This chain connects TRBV9 to TRBJ2-1; TRBD2 might be the D (6 bases). V lost 5 bases to trimming and J lost 7 bases, with 13 bases between them. Germline CDR1 reads SGDLS; CDR2 reads YYNGEE. The CDR3 is 13 residues long.

The rearrangement joins TRBV3-1 (or the pseudogene TRBV3-2) to TRBJ1-1; possible D gene TRBD1, 5 bases. Germline-derived CDR1 and CDR2 are LGHDT and YNNKEL (reference sequence). The CDR3 totals 15 residues. With 3 bases removed from V and 1 base from J, the gap between germline ends came to 12 bases. The CDR3 DNA sequence: TGTGCCAGCAGCCAGGCTTGGCAGGGGAACACTGAAGCTTTCTTT. Its protein product is CASSQAWQGNTEAFF.

V usage is TRBV10-3 and J usage is TRBJ2-1; possibly TRBD1 for D (7 bases). The CDR3 consists of 15 residues. With 0 bases removed from V and 12 bases from J, the gap between germline ends came to 18 bases. Germline lookup yields CDR1 ENHRY and CDR2 SYGVKD. The CDR3 spells CAISESGGGAARQFF. In DNA form, the CDR3 reads TGTGCCATCAGTGAGTCAGGGGGCGGGGCGGCTCGGCAGTTCTTC.

V usage is TRBV4-1 and J usage is TRBJ2-3; TRBD2 agrees at 8 bases. The junction had 7 bases not matched to a gene; V was cut back by 0 bases and J by 5 bases. Germline values: CDR1 MGHRA, CDR2 YSYEKL. The CDR3 totals 16 residues. CDR3 residues: CASSQEAGGRGDTQYF. In nucleotides, the CDR3 is TGCGCCAGCAGCCAAGAGGCGGGGGGACGAGGAGATACGCAGTATTTT.

The chain combines TRBV19 with TRBJ2-2; TRBD1 aligns across 7 bases. This CDR3 spans 17 amino acids. The J segment lost 0 bases and the V segment lost 4 bases, leaving 8 bases of the junction unmatched. Germline V CDR1 and CDR2: LNHDA, SQIVND (reference sequence). For the CDR3, the DNA is TGTGCCAGTAGTAAGCCGGGACAGAGCTCGAACACCGGGGAGCTGTTTTTT. This translates into CASSKPGQSSNTGELFF.

This chain uses TRBV6-5 with TRBJ2-7, with 7 bases identical to TRBD1. Looked up from germline, CDR1 is MNHEY and CDR2 is SVGAGI. V gave up 5 bases and J gave up 1 base; unmatched junction bases: 8. The length of the CDR3 is 15 residues. CDR3 sequence: CASSRENRGSYEQYF. As DNA, the CDR3 is TGTGCCAGCAGTCGCGAAAACAGGGGTTCCTACGAGCAGTACTTC.